This T cell receptor beta chain was found in a study of blood T cell repertoires in COVID-19 (dated by TCRdb to the early 2020s). For the wider study: Collaborator samples came from the United States, Italy and Spain and covered acute and convalescent phases of COVID-19. The prospective study material was composed of cDNA or gDNA derived from T cells, B-cell-depleted T cells, or PBMCs. The dataset comprised deeply sampled blood TCRbeta repertoires from subjects exposed to, actively infected with, or recovered from COVID-19. A freely available public database, intended as a resource for researchers studying the immune response to SARS-CoV-2, is where the repertoires were released. Samples came from the ongoing ImmuneRACE study (first 160 participants) plus 1,254 subjects from 6 global collaborators. The sample metadata nearly always contained a de-identified subject ID, COVID-19 status, age in years and sex. Where HLA class I and class II types were available, the types were taken from metadata supplied by the sample provider, not from assay-based typing.

The immunoSEQ Assay, a bias-controlled multiplex PCR, was used to amplify TCRbeta CDR3 regions from genomic DNA. As for the original processing: The number of nucleated cells in each sample was estimated from the amplification of reference gene primers within the assay. To quantify the absolute abundance of each unique TCRbeta CDR3 rearrangement, sequence reads were collapsed and filtered. Productive Simpson clonality was computed per sample as the square root of Simpson's diversity index over productive rearrangements. TCRdb mirrors the immuneACCESS table, restricted to in-frame sequences. Some clones are absent from its copies; in checked studies, under half trace to an unresolved V gene, and the reason for the others is unknown. The V and J calls and the clone size are those of that table, but D and trimming were determined from the DNA. The sample contains approximately 180,000 clones, around nine tenths of them found a single time. The ten top clones hold roughly 0.56% of the sample.

Each collaborating institution followed its own protocols to collect whole blood in K2EDTA tubes. For TCRbeta analysis, collaborators shipped samples as frozen whole blood, isolated PBMCs, or DNA extracted from either of those sample types. V is shortened by 6 bases, J by 0 bases, and the region joining them spans 15 bases. Looking up the germline V gene yields CDR1 SNHLY and CDR2 FYNNEI. From cysteine to phenylalanine, the CDR3 is 16 amino acids long. Just CDR3 DNA is preserved here, 48 bases in frame from base 1. Points on this clone: Its antigen remains undetermined. Nothing much larger sits one base from this clone, and base qualities are not available.

Results and caveats for the whole study, not just this receptor: The quantity of clinical and demographic metadata differed by source and by participant and was supplied without curation.

The clonotype comes from a man over 45 with acute or convalescent COVID-19. The V and J segments used are TRBV2 and TRBJ1-3; no D segment can be confidently identified. Material for sequencing was peripheral blood. The sequenced DNA: TGTGCCAGCAGCCTCTTGGTACCCGGCTCTGGAAACACCATATATTTT. Its protein reads: CASSLLVPGSGNTIYF.